Below are 24 T cell receptor beta chains sequenced from a single sample in a study of cytomegalovirus exposure and HLA in healthy donors. Primers included in the PCR were 60 Vbeta and 13 Jbeta primers. Generated by immunoSEQ multiplex PCR, the TCRdb table keeps only in-frame clones and is missing some. The sample lists around 150,000 clones, approximately 80% occurring once. The sample taken for sequencing was PBMCs. The receptors come from a young man in good health and CMV-seropositive.

In this sample, this clone turned up a few times. This chain connects TRBV6-5 to TRBJ1-1, with D tentatively TRBD1 (5 bases). CDR1 MNHEY and CDR2 SVGAGI come from the germline V gene. V lost 0 bases and J 3 bases, leaving 11 bases between the germline ends. This CDR3 has 15 residues. DNA for the CDR3: TGTGCCAGCAGTTACTCGCGGGGGGGGGACACTGAAGCTTTCTTT. Translation gives CASSYSRGGDTEAFF.

The chain is built from TRBV5-5 and TRBJ1-2; D possibly corresponds to TRBD1 (5 bases). Germline-derived CDR1 and CDR2 are SGHKS and YYEKEE (reference sequence). V shed 2 bases and J shed 6 bases, with 14 bases lying between them. This CDR3 is 14 amino acids long. The CDR3 bases are TGTGCCAGCAGCTTCAGGTGGACGGGGGATGGCTACACCTTC. As protein: CASSFRWTGDGYTF. Combining the CDR3 with reference TRBV5-5 and TRBJ1-2 gives the whole variable domain DAGVTQSPTHLIKTRGQQVTLRCSPISGHKSVSWYQQVLGQGPQFIFQYYEKEERGRGNFPDRFSARQFPNYSSELNVNALLLGDSALYLCASSFRWTGDGYTFGSGTRLTVV.

The chain employs TRBV15 and TRBJ1-2; possible D gene TRBD1, 5 bases. With 5 bases removed from V and 5 bases from J, the gap between germline ends came to 15 bases. This CDR3 is built from 14 residues. Germline CDR1 reads LNHNV; CDR2 reads YYDKDF (reference sequence). The CDR3 nucleotides read TGTGCCACCAGCTTCTGGGGGGAGAGATATGGCTACACCTTC. It encodes CATSFWGERYGYTF.

The genes are TRBV5-8 and TRBJ1-2, with unresolved D. Trimming cost V 1 base and J 4 bases, with 14 bases left between them. The CDR3 is made up of 15 amino acids. Germline lookup yields CDR1 SGHTS and CDR2 YDEGEE. The CDR3 protein is CASSLRGGEGYGYTF. CDR3 nucleotide sequence: TGTGCCAGCAGCTTGCGGGGAGGCGAGGGCTATGGCTACACCTTC.

CDR3 bases: TGCGCCAGCAGCCAAACGACAGACTATGGCTACACCTTC. Protein: CASSQTTDYGYTF. This chain links TRBV5-1 with TRBJ1-2; D may be TRBD1 (5 bases). Germline-derived CDR1 and CDR2 are SGHRS and YFSETQ. Trimming took 4 bases from V and 3 from J, leaving 10 bases between them. The CDR3 is 13 residues long.

The chain combines TRBV6-6 with TRBJ2-5, with TRBD2 identical over 7 bases. The end of the DNA fits TRBJ2-7 better, so the J call may be wrong. Per the germline V gene, CDR1 is MNHNY and CDR2 is SVGAGI (reference sequence). The CDR3 runs 13 residues. In DNA, the CDR3 is TGTGCCAGCAGTGCCAGCGGGACCTACGAGCAGTACTTC. It codes for CASSASGTYEQYF.

V usage is TRBV6-5 and J usage is TRBJ2-7, with 9 bases matching TRBD2. The germline V gene encodes CDR1 MNHEY and CDR2 SVGAGI. V gave up 2 bases and J gave up 3 bases; unmatched junction bases: 5. This CDR3 has 15 amino acids. The CDR3 spells CASSYEATSGYEQYF. The CDR3 DNA follows: TGTGCCAGCAGTTACGAGGCGACTAGCGGCTACGAGCAGTACTTC.

This clone was detected a few times. CDR3 sequence (DNA): TGTGCCAGCAGTCTAACTCAGGGGGCGAGCCCATATGGCTACACCTTC. It specifies CASSLTQGASPYGYTF. The V call is TRBV27, the J call TRBJ1-2; the match to TRBD1 covers 8 bases. The CDR3 runs to 16 residues. J was trimmed by 5 bases and V by 5 bases; bases with no gene match: 13. Germline loops: CDR1 MNHEY, CDR2 SMNVEV (reference sequence).

V usage is TRBV28 and J usage is TRBJ2-5; possibly TRBD1 for D (5 bases). Germline CDR1 is MDHEN and CDR2 is SYDVKM. Trimming removed 4 bases from V and 5 bases from J, with 14 bases in between. The length of the CDR3 is 14 residues. CDR3 sequence (DNA): TGTGCCAGCAGTTCCCGTTGGGGCCAGGAGACCCAGTACTTC. Its protein product is CASSSRWGQETQYF. Looking up the rest from reference TRBV28 and TRBJ2-5 gives the full variable domain: DVKVTQSSRYLVKRTGEKVFLECVQDMDHENMFWYRQDPGLGLRLIYFSYDVKMKEKGDIPEGYSVSREKKERFSLILESASTNQTSMYLCASSSRWGQETQYFGPGTRLLVL.

This clone showed up just a few times. This rearrangement joins TRBV7-9 to TRBJ2-2; weak D call: TRBD2 (6 bases). The CDR3 runs to 15 residues. Trimming cost V 1 base and J 6 bases, with 12 bases left between them. Germline CDR1 reads SEHNR; CDR2 reads FQNEAQ (reference sequence). CDR3 coding DNA: TGTGCCAGCAGCTTAGGCCAGGGAGGATCCGGGGAGCTGTTTTTT. Its protein is CASSLGQGGSGELFF.

This clone has a handful of counts. The chain couples TRBV28 to TRBJ2-2, with D possibly matching TRBD1 (6 bases). Trimming cost V 7 bases and J 4 bases, with 13 bases left between them. This CDR3 has 14 amino acids. CDR1 MDHEN and CDR2 SYDVKM come from the germline V gene. The CDR3 region is CASTAGEFTGELFF. CDR3 DNA sequence: TGTGCCAGCACCGCAGGGGAGTTCACCGGGGAGCTGTTTTTT.

V is TRBV9 and J is TRBJ2-3, with D maybe TRBD2 (6 bases). Between the trimmed V and J ends, which lost 0 bases and 2 bases, there was a span of 10 bases. The germline V gene encodes CDR1 SGDLS and CDR2 YYNGEE. The length of the CDR3 is 15 residues. This CDR3 reads CASSVVGGPTDTQYF. CDR3 sequence (DNA): TGTGCCAGCAGCGTAGTGGGGGGACCCACAGATACGCAGTATTTT.

The CDR3 protein is CASSFLDLYNEQFF. CDR3 nucleotide sequence: TGTGCCAGCAGCTTCCTAGACTTATACAATGAGCAGTTCTTC. The V and J genes are TRBV5-8 and TRBJ2-1, with no clear D. Germline values: CDR1 SGHTS, CDR2 YDEGEE. The CDR3 is 14 amino acids. V lost 2 bases, J lost 4 bases, and 10 bases lay in between. Based on the CDR3 plus reference TRBV5-8 and TRBJ2-1, the full variable domain is EAGVTQSPTHLIKTRGQQATLRCSPISGHTSVYWYQQALGLGLQFLLWYDEGEERNRGNFPPRFSGRQFPNYSSELNVNALELEDSALYLCASSFLDLYNEQFFGPGTRLTVL.

The V call is TRBV19, the J call TRBJ1-4; possibly TRBD1 for D (5 bases). V lost 7 bases and J lost 6, with 18 bases in between. Germline V gives CDR1 LNHDA, CDR2 SQIVND (reference sequence). There are 15 residues in the CDR3. CDR3 region: CASNTGAGGYEKLFF. Here the CDR3 DNA reads TGTGCCAGTAACACCGGGGCAGGAGGGTATGAAAAACTGTTTTTT.

The V gene is TRBV6-5, the J gene TRBJ1-4, with D tentatively TRBD1 (6 bases). In germline, CDR1 is MNHEY, CDR2 SVGAGI. V was pared by 4 bases and J by 4 bases, with 13 bases between. The CDR3 loop spans 15 amino acids. The CDR3 region has the DNA TGTGCCAGCAGTTGGCGGGGGGCTCTTAATGAAAAACTGTTTTTT. It specifies CASSWRGALNEKLFF.

The chain couples TRBV5-4 to TRBJ1-1, with 11 bases aligning to TRBD1. CDR1 is SGHNT and CDR2 is YYREEE in the germline V gene (reference sequence). The V and J ends lost 7 bases and 0 bases, in that order; junction bases with no gene match: 5. This CDR3 is 15 amino acids long. In DNA, the CDR3 is TGTGCCAGCTCCCGGGACAGGGGGATGAACACTGAAGCTTTCTTT. It specifies CASSRDRGMNTEAFF.

The J gene is TRBJ1-2, the V gene TRBV5-1, with 8 bases matching TRBD1. Germline loops: CDR1 SGHRS, CDR2 YFSETQ. CDR3 length: 15 residues. V shed 7 bases, J shed 6 bases, and the junction held 14 bases outside the gene matches. The CDR3 here is CASGLWTGSLDGYTF. The DNA for the CDR3 is TGCGCCAGCGGCCTATGGACAGGGAGCTTGGATGGCTACACCTTC.

The table lists this clone with a few counts. This chain uses TRBV5-6 with TRBJ1-1; a weak D match, TRBD1 (6 bases). This CDR3 is built from 11 residues. The germline V gene encodes CDR1 SGHDT and CDR2 YYEEEE. V gave up 5 bases and J gave up 4 bases, with 6 bases separating them. CDR3 DNA: TGTGCCAGCAGAGGGGGCACTGAAGCTTTCTTT. Protein: CASRGGTEAFF.

The chain has TRBV19 and TRBJ2-1; TRBD1 matches 11 bases. The CDR3 loop spans 22 amino acids. Germline loops: CDR1 LNHDA, CDR2 SQIVND (reference sequence). V dropped 0 bases and J dropped 9; count of bases not matched to a gene: 25. Here the CDR3 reads CASSIDFPPGQGEGEFYGEQFF. The CDR3 DNA follows: TGTGCCAGTAGTATAGATTTCCCGCCGGGACAGGGGGAGGGAGAGTTCTATGGTGAGCAGTTCTTC.

The V call is TRBV29-1, the J call TRBJ2-7, with 16 bases fitting TRBD2. The trim removed 3 bases at V and 7 bases at J, leaving 3 bases unmatched. The length of the CDR3 is 14 residues. Germline V lookup: CDR1 SQVTM, CDR2 ANQGSEA. CDR3 nucleotides: TGCAGCGTTGACCCGGGACTAGCGGGAGGGGAGCAGTACTTC. It encodes CSVDPGLAGGEQYF.

The chain has TRBV5-1 and TRBJ2-1, with a tentative D call TRBD2 (6 bases). The CDR3 contains 14 residues. The germline V gene encodes CDR1 SGHRS and CDR2 YFSETQ. The CDR3 sequence: CVHDGRSSYNEQFF. The DNA for the CDR3 is TGCGTCCACGACGGGAGAAGCTCCTACAATGAGCAGTTCTTC.

J is TRBJ1-2 and V is TRBV6-5; D is unclear. The germline V gene has CDR1 MNHEY and CDR2 SVGAGI. This CDR3 region has 15 residues. The ends were cut back, 7 bases at V and 8 bases at J, with 23 bases in the middle. The CDR3 loop reads CASKVVLEGAGGYTF. CDR3 coding DNA: TGTGCCAGCAAAGTGGTTCTAGAGGGTGCGGGCGGCTACACCTTC.

This clone was detected once. The J gene is TRBJ1-5, the V gene TRBV27; no clear D gene. The ends were cut back, 2 bases at V and 0 bases at J, with 2 bases in the middle. This CDR3 is built from 13 residues. Germline V CDR1 and CDR2: MNHEY, SMNVEV (reference sequence). The CDR3, as DNA: TGTGCCAGCAGTTTACGTAGCAATCAGCCCCAGCATTTT. Encoded protein: CASSLRSNQPQHF.

Here the CDR3 DNA reads TGTGCCAGCAGTGCCGGGACTAGCTCCTACGAGCAGTACTTC. The encoded protein is CASSAGTSSYEQYF. This chain joins TRBV27 and TRBJ2-7, with 8 bases that match TRBD2. The germline V gene has CDR1 MNHEY and CDR2 SMNVEV (reference sequence). The junction had 3 bases not matched to a gene; V was cut back by 5 bases and J by 0 bases. The CDR3 is 14 amino acids.